The clone carrying this T cell receptor (beta chain) has a count of ten or more. The data originate from a study of Graves' ophthalmopathy and Graves' hyperthyroidism. Whole-study context: Untreated patients at initial diagnosis provided peripheral blood.

Scientists amplified the TCR beta CDR3 regions from RNA transcripts. HTBI primers primed a first-round RT-PCR, and a second-round multiplex PCR followed. TCRdb reprocessed the multiplex PCR reads via MiXCR and lists one record per CDR3 protein. The sample consists of under 350,000 distinct CDR3 sequences, roughly 15% of them appearing once. This CDR3 is 22 amino acids long. Trimming at V came to 2 bases and at J to 3 bases, leaving 18 bases not matched to a gene. The V gene's germline CDR1 is MNHEY and CDR2 SVGAGI. For donors with ophthalmopathy, the disease showed moderate-to-severe activity, reached CAS ≥3 and NOSPECS ≥4, and had lasted under 3 months. PBMCs were density-gradient isolated from approximately 10 ml fresh blood.

The chain combines TRBV6-5 with TRBJ2-6; 11 bases agree with TRBD2. Sample: peripheral blood. The origin of this receptor is an adult man with Graves' ophthalmopathy. The CDR3 DNA reads as TGTGCCAGCAGTTACGAAGTGTTTGGCACTAGCGGGAGTTTATTTGGGGCCAACGTCCTGACTTTC. The encoded protein is CASSYEVFGTSGSLFGANVLTF.